These 7 T cell receptor beta chains were sequenced from one sample in a study of PD-L1 blockade in urothelial cancer. Profiling relied on immunoSEQ multiplex PCR, and the TCRdb table lists in-frame clones only, not all of them. The repertoire holds under 40,000 clones, with around 90% as singletons. The sample here was PBMCs, taken around atezolizumab (anti-PD-L1) treatment. The source is a man aged 65 to 85 with urothelial cancer.

The chain employs TRBV18 and TRBJ1-5, with D possibly being TRBD1 (5 bases). The CDR3 runs 13 residues. Trimming stripped 6 bases from V and 7 bases from J, with 13 bases between. Germline V gene lookup returns CDR1 KGHSH and CDR2 LQKENI. CDR3 nucleotides: TGTGCCAGCTCGCAGGACACCACCCAGCCCCAGCATTTT. Encoded protein: CASSQDTTQPQHF. Complete variable domain (other parts from reference TRBV18 and TRBJ1-5): NAGVMQNPRHLVRRRGQEARLRCSPMKGHSHVYWYRQLPEEGLKFMVYLQKENIIDESGMPKERFSAEFPKEGPSILRIQQVVRGDSAAYFCASSQDTTQPQHFGDGTRLSIL.

The J gene is TRBJ1-2, the V gene TRBV19, with D possibly TRBD1 on 5 matching bases. The CDR3 is 14 residues long. Trimming cost V 3 bases and J 5 bases, with 13 bases left between them. Germline V gene sequence: CDR1 LNHDA, CDR2 SQIVND (reference sequence). CDR3 nucleotide sequence: TGTGCCAGTAGTATCCCAGGGCAGCGTTATGGCTACACCTTC. Translating gives CASSIPGQRYGYTF.

The CDR3, as DNA: TGCGCCAGCAGCTCCAACATACCCAGTGCAACTAATGAAAAACTGTTTTTT. Its protein is CASSSNIPSATNEKLFF. The J gene is TRBJ1-4, the V gene TRBV5-1, with D unresolved. V was trimmed by 3 bases and J by 0 bases, leaving 15 bases between them. Germline V gives CDR1 SGHRS, CDR2 YFSETQ. This CDR3 is built from 17 residues.

The chain is built from TRBV7-3 and TRBJ2-4; 9 bases fit TRBD1. The CDR3 length is 13 residues. Germline CDR1 is SGHTA and CDR2 is FQGTGA. V dropped 3 bases and J dropped 7; count of bases not matched to a gene: 1. The CDR3 DNA follows: TGTGCCAGCAGCTTCGGACAGGGGAACATTCAGTACTTC. Protein: CASSFGQGNIQYF.

This clone was counted between two and nine times. The chain carries TRBV19 and TRBJ2-2; maybe TRBD2 (5 bases). Trimming removed 5 bases at V and 3 bases at J, with 10 bases between. Germline loops: CDR1 LNHDA, CDR2 SQIVND (reference sequence). CDR3 length: 14 amino acids. The CDR3 reads CASSFSVYTGELFF. CDR3 sequence (DNA): TGTGCCAGTAGTTTTAGCGTCTACACCGGGGAGCTGTTTTTT.

The chain has TRBV5-1 and TRBJ2-5, with a tentative D call TRBD1 (6 bases). Trimming cost V 1 base and J 5 bases, with 15 bases left between them. The CDR3 spans 15 residues. Germline CDR1 and CDR2: SGHRS and YFSETQ. The CDR3 is CASSLNHPQGETQYF. CDR3 DNA: TGCGCCAGCAGCTTGAATCACCCGCAGGGGGAGACCCAGTACTTC.

V is TRBV4-1 and J is TRBJ2-2; the match to TRBD2 covers 9 bases. Germline assignment: CDR1 MGHRA and CDR2 YSYEKL. J lost 3 bases, V lost 4 bases, and 3 bases had no gene match. The CDR3 has 15 amino acids. CDR3 sequence (DNA): TGCGCCAGCAGCCGACGCGGGAGGGACACCGGGGAGCTGTTTTTT. It encodes CASSRRGRDTGELFF.